This T cell receptor (beta chain) was sequenced for a study of cytomegalovirus exposure and HLA in healthy donors. About the study: Researchers found that about 82% of under 450 genotyped donors fell within the Caucasian-associated ancestry cluster.

Primers included in the PCR were 60 Vbeta and 13 Jbeta primers. Repertoires were generated with immunoSEQ multiplex PCR, while TCRdb's copy carries only in-frame clones and drops some. The data show about 160,000 clones, with 75% seen just once and about 2.7% held by the top ten. This clonotype was obtained from a woman between 45 and 65 years old in good health and CMV-seropositive. Sequenced input: PBMCs.

DNA for the CDR3: TGTGCCATCAGTGAGTCGACAGGGGACGATCAGCCCCAGCATTTT. Translated: CAISESTGDDQPQHF. The chain is built from TRBV10-3 and TRBJ1-5; TRBD1 aligns across 8 bases. Germline trimming cut 0 bases from V and 5 bases from J; bases unmatched to any gene: 3. The CDR3 is 15 residues long. Germline V lookup: CDR1 ENHRY, CDR2 SYGVKD.